This T cell receptor (beta chain) was obtained from a study of OX40 agonist ivuxolimab in advanced cancers. Regarding the research as a whole: Ivuxolimab was a fully human IgG2 agonistic monoclonal antibody targeting the costimulatory receptor OX40 (CD134). Intravenous ivuxolimab was administered to patients every 2 weeks at six dose levels: 0.01, 0.1, 0.3, 1.5, 3 and 10 mg/kg. Of the approximately 54 dose-escalation patients, hepatocellular carcinoma was present in around 20, melanoma in around 15, renal cell carcinoma in 9 and head and neck cancer in 9. In the dose-escalation cohort, 82.7% of patients were male, and the mean age was approximately 60 years, with a range of about 20 to 79. Patients were allowed to have had prior anti-PD-1, anti-PD-L1 or anti-CTLA-4 therapy, and 30% to 50% of the dose-escalation patients had previously received checkpoint inhibitors. Partial responses were achieved by three dose-escalation patients, of whom one had hepatocellular carcinoma and two had cutaneous melanoma. Peripheral TCRbeta sequencing was intended to test whether TCR sequence diversity was altered and clonal T-cell expansion was caused by ivuxolimab. The paper describes the monotherapy dose-escalation part (N of about 52 patients) of the phase I trial of ivuxolimab.

For sequencing of the TCRbeta CDR3 region, genomic DNA was extracted from the sorted cells. TCRbeta CDR3 regions were sequenced using the immunoSEQ Assay. Entries here come from immuneACCESS through TCRdb and include only in-frame sequences with V and J called. Some clones fail to appear in such tables; in the studies checked, an unresolved V gene covers under half of the shortfall, and the cause of the remainder is unknown. The sample contains about 43,000 clones, approximately 91% of them found a single time. The biggest ten clones account for around 20% of the sample. On the study overall, not on this receptor specifically: In the 0.1-3.0 mg/kg groups, partial responders were among the patients with the lowest normalized peripheral clonal expansion, particularly in CD8+ T cells. Low levels of normalized T-cell clonal expansion were also seen in some patients who did not respond. On average, CD8+ T cells showed more expanded clones than CD4+ T cells after ivuxolimab. At doses from 0.1 to 3.0 mg/kg, clonal expansion was seen in both CD4+ and CD8+ blood T cells between baseline and week 6. Antigen specificity was not determined for the clonally expanded peripheral T cells.

The germline V gene encodes CDR1 LNHDA and CDR2 SQIVND (reference sequence). The CDR3 covers 13 residues, taking in both the cysteine and the phenylalanine. The DNA shown is the 39-base CDR3, in frame from base 1. V gives up 6 bases and J gives up 0 bases, and the segment between their germline ends measures 8 bases. As for this clone: This clone's antigen is unknown. The record has no base qualities; no much larger clone is one base away.

Patients with autoimmune disease history or receiving systemic immunosuppression were excluded from the trial. Peripheral blood for TCR sequencing was collected from all dose cohorts at baseline, on cycle 4 day 1, and on cycle 7 day 1. The samples were drawn from a first-in-human, open-label, multicenter phase I dose-escalation trial of ivuxolimab. Adults with locally advanced or metastatic melanoma, renal cell, hepatocellular, or head and neck squamous cell carcinoma were enrolled in the trial. Before TCR sequencing, CD4+ and CD8+ T cells were separately sorted from peripheral blood. The sequence links TRBV19 to TRBJ1-1; the D gene is not confidently resolved. This clonotype originated in an adult with an advanced solid tumor such as melanoma, head and neck, liver or kidney cancer. The source material was CD4+ or CD8+ T cells sorted from blood, sampled in a trial of the OX40 agonist ivuxolimab. CDR3 sequence: CASRLMLNTEAFF. Here is the DNA: TGTGCCAGTAGACTCATGTTGAACACTGAAGCTTTCTTT.